The T cell receptor beta chain under discussion was sequenced for a study of blood T cell repertoires in COVID-19. Study-wide background: Specimens from acute and convalescent COVID-19 originated in the United States, Italy and Spain. T cells, B-cell-depleted T cells, or PBMCs supplied cDNA or gDNA.

Authors' processing steps: Amplified reference gene primers provided the basis for estimating nucleated cell counts. TCRdb's table, derived via immunoSEQ multiplex PCR, lists solely in-frame clones and lacks some. That table furnishes V, J and clone size, whereas the DNA furnished D and trimming. The sample includes about 240,000 clones, roughly 80% of them seen just once. The sequenced sample was peripheral blood. The sequence came from a woman under 30 with acute or convalescent COVID-19.

The CDR3 loop is CASSLALGGGTYGYTF. The DNA for the CDR3 is TGTGCCAGCAGCTTAGCGCTGGGAGGGGGGACCTATGGCTACACCTTC. J is TRBJ1-2 and V is TRBV7-2; a weak D match, TRBD1 (6 bases). Germline V gene sequence: CDR1 SGHTA, CDR2 FQGNSA. The V and J ends lost 0 bases and 4 bases respectively, with 15 bases between them. CDR3 size: 16 residues.